The 16 T cell receptor beta chains presented below share a single source sample, sequenced in a study of T-cell memory formation after mild COVID-19. Using its own MiXCR run on the 5' RACE reads, TCRdb lists one record per CDR3 protein. The sample yields over 95,000 distinct CDR3 sequences, 22% seen once. Specimen: PBMCs or a T cell subset sorted from them (not recorded which). All receptors come from a man aged 18 to 30 who had mild COVID-19 (a few samples of this study predate the infection). Cell type and time point are not known.

CDR3 in amino acids: CASSQGYRQETQYF. The CDR3 DNA reads TGCGCCAGCAGCCAAGGGTACAGGCAAGAGACCCAGTACTTC. V gene TRBV4-1 combines with J gene TRBJ2-5; the D gene is possibly TRBD1 (5 bases). The CDR3 has 14 amino acids. The germline V gene has CDR1 MGHRA and CDR2 YSYEKL. V lost 1 base to trimming and J lost 2 bases, with 8 bases between them.

This clonotype was recorded a few times. The chain recombines TRBV29-1 with TRBJ2-3; D call uncertain. The CDR3 runs to 14 residues. Germline values: CDR1 SQVTM, CDR2 ANQGSEA. V dropped 2 bases and J dropped 1 base, with 10 bases sitting between them. DNA of the CDR3: TGCAGCGTTGAAATAGACACTCGCACAGATACGCAGTATTTT. Translated, it gives CSVEIDTRTDTQYF.

The sample holds a few counts of this clonotype. This rearrangement joins TRBV6-5 to TRBJ1-6; D gene ambiguous. CDR3 length equals 13 residues. V lost 8 bases and J 2 bases, leaving 7 bases between the germline ends. Germline CDR1 MNHEY, CDR2 SVGAGI. This CDR3 is CASGVTYNSPLHF. As DNA, the CDR3 is TGTGCCAGCGGGGTAACCTATAATTCACCCCTCCACTTT.

This clonotype was observed once. The chain has TRBV27 and TRBJ1-3; 7 bases align to TRBD1. V lost 4 bases and J lost 10; bases outside the gene matches: 7. Germline assignment: CDR1 MNHEY and CDR2 SMNVEV (reference sequence). CDR3 size: 13 residues. The CDR3 DNA reads as TGTGCCAGCAGTTCGACAGGGCCGGGAACCATATATTTT. Residues: CASSSTGPGTIYF.

The chain links TRBV5-1 to TRBJ2-1, with unresolved D. Germline CDR1 is SGHRS and CDR2 is YFSETQ. V lost 0 bases to trimming and J lost 0 bases, with 13 bases between them. The CDR3 contains 17 residues. CDR3 nucleotide sequence: TGCGCCAGCAGCTTGGAGGCCGCCTCCAGCTCCTACAATGAGCAGTTCTTC. Translation gives CASSLEAASSSYNEQFF. The full variable domain, in which reference TRBV5-1 and TRBJ2-1 provide the parts outside the CDR3, is KAGVTQTPRYLIKTRGQQVTLSCSPISGHRSVSWYQQTPGQGLQFLFEYFSETQRNKGNFPGRFSGRQFSNSRSEMNVSTLELGDSALYLCASSLEAASSSYNEQFFGPGTRLTVL.

The sample holds many counts of this clonotype. The chain carries TRBV20-1 and TRBJ2-1, with D perhaps matching TRBD1 or TRBD2 (5 bases each). CDR1 DFQATT and CDR2 SNEGSKA come from the germline V gene (reference sequence). The CDR3 is 16 amino acids. Trimming pared 4 bases from V and 3 bases from J, leaving 19 bases between. This CDR3 reads CSAITGQGGFYNEQFF. Written as DNA, the CDR3 is TGCAGTGCTATCACGGGGCAGGGTGGTTTCTACAATGAGCAGTTCTTC.

Judged by abundance, this clonotype is medium-sized. The chain joins TRBV19 to TRBJ1-1; D unresolved. V was shortened by 8 bases and J by 5 bases, with 9 bases between the two germline ends. The CDR3 runs 11 residues. Germline loops: CDR1 LNHDA, CDR2 SQIVND (reference sequence). CDR3: CASGRGTEAFF. The CDR3 DNA is TGTGCCAGTGGACGTGGTACTGAAGCTTTCTTT.

In its sample, this clonotype was seen a few times. The chain has TRBV24-1 and TRBJ2-5; D tentatively fits TRBD1 or TRBD2 (6 bases each). Germline CDR1 reads KGHDR; CDR2 reads SFDVKD. CDR3 length: 15 amino acids. Trimming pared 4 bases from V and 4 bases from J, leaving 15 bases between. CDR3 DNA: TGTGCCACCAGTGACGGGGGCGCGAGGGTAGAGACCCAGTACTTC. Translating gives CATSDGGARVETQYF.

This sequence joins TRBV12-3 or TRBV12-4 and TRBJ2-3; weak D call: TRBD1 (6 bases). This CDR3 comprises 15 residues. Trimming took 6 bases from V and 0 from J, leaving 13 bases between them. This chain's CDR3 is CASSPDSFSTDTQYF. Here the CDR3 DNA reads TGTGCCAGCAGCCCGGACAGTTTTAGCACAGATACGCAGTATTTT.

The chain couples TRBV4-1 to TRBJ1-6, with D perhaps TRBD1 (5 bases). V lost 4 bases and J lost 16, with 14 bases in between. The CDR3 runs 12 residues. Germline CDR1 reads MGHRA; CDR2 reads YSYEKL. CDR3 loop: CASSLDGDQLHF. The CDR3 region has the DNA TGCGCCAGCAGCCTCGACGGGGACCAGCTCCACTTT.

This clonotype was recorded a few times. This chain connects TRBV7-6 to TRBJ2-3; no definite D call. Germline CDR1 and CDR2: SGHVS and FNYEAQ. Trimming removed 1 base from V and 0 bases from J, with 8 bases in between. The length of the CDR3 is 15 residues. The CDR3: CASSLEISSTDTQYF. The CDR3 DNA sequence: TGTGCCAGCAGCTTAGAGATATCTAGCACAGATACGCAGTATTTT.

This clonotype was observed a few times. The genes are TRBV7-2 and TRBJ1-5; D unclear. With 5 bases removed from V and 7 bases from J, the gap between germline ends came to 12 bases. Germline CDR1 reads SGHTA; CDR2 reads FQGNSA. This CDR3 spans 13 amino acids. Here the CDR3 DNA reads TGTGCCAGCAGCCCAGGCACAGAGCAGCCCCAGCATTTT. The encoded protein is CASSPGTEQPQHF.

This clonotype was seen a handful of times. This chain links TRBV6-2 or TRBV6-3 with TRBJ1-4, with a possible D match to TRBD1 (6 bases). The V end lost 4 bases, the J end lost 8 bases, and 14 bases lay between the germline ends. The CDR3 totals 14 residues. Germline V gives CDR1 MNHEY, CDR2 SVGEGT. CDR3 residues: CASSWADSGEKLFF. DNA for the CDR3: TGTGCCAGCAGTTGGGCGGACAGCGGCGAAAAACTGTTTTTT.

This clonotype has more than one count but fewer than ten. The chain carries TRBV14 and TRBJ1-4; tentative D call: TRBD1 (6 bases). The CDR3 runs to 15 residues. CDR1 is SGHDN and CDR2 is FVKESK in the germline V gene. Trimming took off 2 bases at V and 8 bases at J, with 15 bases between the two ends. The CDR3 protein is CASSQMAGVWEKLFF. The CDR3 DNA reads as TGTGCCAGCAGCCAAATGGCAGGGGTTTGGGAAAAACTGTTTTTT.

This chain's CDR3 is CSARAGGTIDGYTF. CDR3 DNA: TGCAGTGCTAGAGCCGGGGGTACGATTGATGGCTACACCTTC. The chain joins TRBV20-1 to TRBJ1-2, with D possibly matching TRBD1 (5 bases). The CDR3 sequence is 14 residues long. CDR1 and CDR2 from the germline V gene are DFQATT and SNEGSKA (reference sequence). Trimming removed 1 base from V and 6 bases from J, with 15 bases in between.

The J gene is TRBJ1-5, the V gene TRBV6-5; D perhaps matches TRBD1 (6 bases). Germline V lookup: CDR1 MNHEY, CDR2 SVGAGI. Trimming removed 0 bases at V and 9 bases at J, with 9 bases between. This CDR3 region has 13 residues. The CDR3 DNA reads TGTGCCAGCAGTTACTCAACAGGGCGGCCCCAGCATTTT. Translated, it gives CASSYSTGRPQHF.